The 24 T cell receptor beta chains below come from one sample, sequenced in a study of cytomegalovirus exposure and HLA in healthy donors. Primers: 60 Vbeta forward and 13 Jbeta reverse. The assay was immunoSEQ multiplex PCR, and TCRdb's table has in-frame clones only and misses some. The sample records some 98,000 clones, about four fifths being singletons. The sample was PBMCs. These receptor sequences come from a human donor in good health.

The J gene is TRBJ2-1, the V gene TRBV4-1; TRBD2 agrees at 10 bases. CDR1 is MGHRA and CDR2 is YSYEKL in the germline V gene. This CDR3 has 16 amino acids. V shed 3 bases, J shed 6 bases, and the junction held 8 bases outside the gene matches. The chain's CDR3 is CASSHDSGRPSNEQFF. DNA for the CDR3: TGCGCCAGCAGCCACGATAGCGGGAGGCCGTCCAATGAGCAGTTCTTC.

The chain combines TRBV27 with TRBJ2-1; 10 nucleotides match TRBD2. CDR3 size: 14 residues. Looked up from germline, CDR1 is MNHEY and CDR2 is SMNVEV (reference sequence). The junction had 5 bases not matched to a gene; V was cut back by 4 bases and J by 8 bases. The CDR3 coding sequence is TGTGCCAGCAGTTCCAGCGGGGGGGCGGATGAGCAGTTCTTC. This sequence encodes CASSSSGGADEQFF.

The chain is built from TRBV28 and TRBJ2-7; 12 nucleotides agree with TRBD2. Germline-derived CDR1 and CDR2 are MDHEN and SYDVKM. The CDR3 covers 14 residues. V trimming: 5 bases; J trimming: 3 bases; junction bases outside the gene matches: 2. The CDR3 loop reads CASSLAGGYYEQYF. The CDR3 DNA follows: TGTGCCAGCAGTCTAGCGGGAGGGTACTACGAGCAGTACTTC.

Only a few counts were recorded for this clone. CDR3 loop: CASSISYRVNTEAFF. CDR3 DNA sequence: TGTGCCAGTAGTATATCCTACAGGGTGAACACTGAAGCTTTCTTT. J is TRBJ1-1 and V is TRBV19, with a weak D call TRBD1 (6 bases). V shed 2 bases and J shed 0 bases, with 10 bases lying between them. The CDR3 sequence is 15 residues long. Germline CDR1 is LNHDA and CDR2 is SQIVND (reference sequence).

V is TRBV27 and J is TRBJ2-1; TRBD2 agrees at 9 bases. The trim removed 0 bases at V and 1 base at J, leaving 10 bases unmatched. This CDR3 has 19 residues. Germline-derived CDR1 and CDR2 are MNHEY and SMNVEV (reference sequence). In nucleotides, the CDR3 is TGTGCCAGCAGTTTATCTGGGGTAGCGGGAGTCTTTTCCTACAATGAGCAGTTCTTC. It yields the protein CASSLSGVAGVFSYNEQFF.

The V and J genes are TRBV6-4 and TRBJ2-2, with D uncertain. Germline V CDR1 and CDR2: MRHNA, SNTAGT. The CDR3 runs to 14 residues. Trimming cost V 3 bases and J 3 bases, with 8 bases left between them. CDR3 amino acids: CASSDSLYTGELFF. The CDR3 DNA reads as TGTGCCAGCAGTGATAGTTTATACACCGGGGAGCTGTTTTTT.

The rearrangement joins TRBV7-3 to TRBJ1-2; the D gene is possibly TRBD1 (6 bases). CDR3 length: 13 residues. The V gene's germline CDR1 is SGHTA and CDR2 FQGTGA. Trimming took off 3 bases at V and 6 bases at J, with 11 bases between the two ends. In nucleotides, the CDR3 is TGTGCCAGCAGCTTGTTAACAGGGAATGGCTACACCTTC. Translated: CASSLLTGNGYTF. Combining the CDR3 with reference TRBV7-3 and TRBJ1-2 gives the whole variable domain GAGVSQTPSNKVTEKGKYVELRCDPISGHTALYWYRQSLGQGPEFLIYFQGTGAADDSGLPNDRFFAVRPEGSVSTLKIQRTERGDSAVYLCASSLLTGNGYTFGSGTRLTVV.

The J gene is TRBJ1-4, the V gene TRBV19; D is possibly TRBD1 (6 bases). The germline V and J ends were trimmed by 3 bases and 8 bases, with 16 bases remaining between them. The CDR3 length is 15 residues. Germline V gene lookup returns CDR1 LNHDA and CDR2 SQIVND (reference sequence). The chain's CDR3 is CASSIASGGGEKLFF. The CDR3 DNA reads as TGTGCCAGTAGTATTGCGAGTGGGGGCGGGGAAAAACTGTTTTTT. Using reference TRBV19 and TRBJ1-4 for the parts outside the CDR3, the full variable domain is DGGITQSPKYLFRKEGQNVTLSCEQNLNHDAMYWYRQDPGQGLRLIYYSQIVNDFQKGDIAEGYSVSREKKESFPLTVTSAQKNPTAFYLCASSIASGGGEKLFFGSGTQLSVL.

The chain combines TRBV5-1 with TRBJ2-3; D ambiguous. Germline lookup yields CDR1 SGHRS and CDR2 YFSETQ. V dropped 2 bases and J dropped 3 bases, with 13 bases sitting between them. CDR3 length: 15 amino acids. The CDR3 region has the DNA TGCGCCAGCAGCTTAGCCGGAGCAGAGACAGATACGCAGTATTTT. It translates to CASSLAGAETDTQYF.

The chain is built from TRBV15 and TRBJ2-3; 12 nucleotides match TRBD2. The germline CDR1 and CDR2 sequences are LNHNV and YYDKDF (reference sequence). CDR3 length: 20 residues. The J segment lost 0 bases and the V segment lost 4 bases, leaving 14 bases of the junction unmatched. The chain's CDR3 is CATSTRRTSGIGWSTDTQYF. CDR3 sequence (DNA): TGTGCCACCAGCACCCGGAGGACTAGCGGGATAGGTTGGAGCACAGATACGCAGTATTTT.

This chain connects TRBV30 to TRBJ1-2, with D tentatively TRBD1 (5 bases). This CDR3 comprises 15 residues. Trimming cost V 1 base and J 4 bases, with 16 bases left between them. CDR1 is GTSNPN, CDR2 SVGIG, per germline (reference sequence). CDR3 loop: CAWSASRGSGYGYTF. Here the CDR3 DNA reads TGTGCCTGGAGTGCCTCACGGGGGTCTGGCTATGGCTACACCTTC.

The V gene is TRBV4-3, the J gene TRBJ1-5; D gene unclear. The CDR3 length is 15 residues. Germline V gene lookup returns CDR1 LGHNA and CDR2 YSLEER. V lost 0 bases, J lost 6 bases, and 12 bases lay in between. This CDR3 reads CASSQEWRGSQPQHF. The CDR3, as DNA: TGCGCCAGCAGCCAAGAATGGCGGGGAAGTCAGCCCCAGCATTTT.

The chain is built from TRBV21-1 and TRBJ2-7; the table's D gene call, TRBD1, was not cross checked with the DNA. TRBV21-1 is a listed pseudogene. There are 14 residues in the CDR3. For the CDR3, the DNA is TGTGCCAGCAGCAAAGGGAACAGGGTCTACGAGCAGTACTTC. This sequence encodes CASSKGNRVYEQYF.

J is TRBJ2-3 and V is TRBV5-4; TRBD2 agrees at 14 bases. The V and J ends lost 4 bases and 6 bases, in that order; junction bases with no gene match: 7. CDR3 length: 16 residues. Germline V gene sequence: CDR1 SGHNT, CDR2 YYREEE (reference sequence). The chain's CDR3 is CASSQTSGRAGDTQYF. The DNA for the CDR3 is TGTGCCAGCAGCCAGACTAGCGGGAGGGCCGGCGATACGCAGTATTTT.

The rearrangement joins TRBV7-9 to TRBJ2-5, with D hard to call. The CDR3 consists of 12 residues. The V end was cut by 5 bases, the J end by 5 bases, with 9 bases between. Germline CDR1 and CDR2: SEHNR and FQNEAQ (reference sequence). The CDR3 is CASSPVGETQYF. The CDR3 bases are TGTGCCAGCAGCCCTGTGGGCGAGACCCAGTACTTC.

The chain couples TRBV15 to TRBJ2-6; no clear D gene. Germline lookup yields CDR1 LNHNV and CDR2 YYDKDF (reference sequence). This CDR3 comprises 16 residues. Trimming left V 0 bases short and J 1 base short, with 7 bases between. CDR3 bases: TGTGCCACCAGCAGAGATCACCGGTCTGGGGCCAACGTCCTGACTTTC. Translation: CATSRDHRSGANVLTF.

CDR3 residues: CATSRVAGEGGYTF. The CDR3 DNA is TGTGCCACCAGCAGAGTGGCAGGAGAGGGCGGCTACACCTTC. The rearrangement uses TRBV15 and TRBJ1-2; D ambiguous. The CDR3 runs 14 residues. V lost 1 base to trimming and J lost 8 bases, with 14 bases between them. Germline V gene lookup returns CDR1 LNHNV and CDR2 YYDKDF (reference sequence).

The chain has TRBV7-9 and TRBJ2-5; 8 bases are a match to TRBD1. There are 15 residues in the CDR3. J lost 1 base, V lost 3 bases, and 4 bases had no gene match. CDR1 and CDR2 (germline): SEHNR, FQNEAQ (reference sequence). CDR3 in DNA: TGTGCCAGCAGCTTTGCGGACAGGGCCCAAGAGACCCAGTACTTC. The encoded protein is CASSFADRAQETQYF.

Only a few counts were recorded for this clone. The J gene is TRBJ2-7, the V gene TRBV5-5; TRBD2 matches at 7 bases. Trimming at V came to 5 bases and at J to 7 bases, leaving 18 bases not matched to a gene. Germline V lookup: CDR1 SGHKS, CDR2 YYEKEE (reference sequence). The CDR3 is made up of 16 amino acids. CDR3 nucleotide sequence: TGTGCCAGCAGTTTGAGGGCGGGCCTAGCGGCCCCAGAGCAGTACTTC. Amino acids: CASSLRAGLAAPEQYF.

This clone is labeled large (0.1 to 1%). J is TRBJ2-7 and V is TRBV7-6, with 7 bases lining up with TRBD1. CDR1 and CDR2 (germline): SGHVS, FNYEAQ. After removal of 5 bases from V and 3 bases from J, the junction contained 10 bases not matched to a gene. This CDR3 has 15 amino acids. The CDR3 coding sequence is TGTGCCAGCAGCCCTACCTTGACAGGGAGCTACGAGCAGTACTTC. This translates into CASSPTLTGSYEQYF.

CDR3 sequence (DNA): TGCGCCAGCAACCCGCTAGCGGGGTTCAATGAGCAGTTCTTC. The encoded protein is CASNPLAGFNEQFF. The chain links TRBV4-1 to TRBJ2-1; 9 bases fit TRBD2. J was trimmed by 6 bases and V by 7 bases; bases with no gene match: 7. This CDR3 has 14 amino acids. Germline V CDR1 and CDR2: MGHRA, YSYEKL.

CDR3 loop: CASTLLGGREQFF. For the CDR3, the DNA is TGTGCCAGCACTCTGCTAGGAGGGCGGGAGCAGTTCTTC. V and J are TRBV2 and TRBJ2-1; D might be TRBD2 (6 bases). Per germline, CDR1 SNHLY and CDR2 FYNNEI. This CDR3 region has 13 residues. V lost 7 bases and J lost 10, with 17 bases in between.

This chain connects TRBV13 to TRBJ2-3; 8 bases align to TRBD2. The CDR3 length is 15 residues. J was trimmed by 6 bases and V by 1 base; bases with no gene match: 6. CDR1 and CDR2 from the germline V gene are PRHDT and FYEKMQ (reference sequence). The CDR3 DNA sequence: TGTGCCAGCAGCTTAGCGGGGGGGCCAAGGGATACGCAGTATTTT. Translation gives CASSLAGGPRDTQYF.

This sequence joins TRBV18 and TRBJ2-7; tentatively, D is TRBD2 (6 bases). Germline values: CDR1 KGHSH, CDR2 LQKENI. With 5 bases removed from V and 2 bases from J, the gap between germline ends came to 13 bases. This CDR3 contains 14 residues. The CDR3 coding sequence is TGTGCCAGCTCAGGGGGACTGGCCCCCTACGAGCAGTACTTC. It translates to CASSGGLAPYEQYF.